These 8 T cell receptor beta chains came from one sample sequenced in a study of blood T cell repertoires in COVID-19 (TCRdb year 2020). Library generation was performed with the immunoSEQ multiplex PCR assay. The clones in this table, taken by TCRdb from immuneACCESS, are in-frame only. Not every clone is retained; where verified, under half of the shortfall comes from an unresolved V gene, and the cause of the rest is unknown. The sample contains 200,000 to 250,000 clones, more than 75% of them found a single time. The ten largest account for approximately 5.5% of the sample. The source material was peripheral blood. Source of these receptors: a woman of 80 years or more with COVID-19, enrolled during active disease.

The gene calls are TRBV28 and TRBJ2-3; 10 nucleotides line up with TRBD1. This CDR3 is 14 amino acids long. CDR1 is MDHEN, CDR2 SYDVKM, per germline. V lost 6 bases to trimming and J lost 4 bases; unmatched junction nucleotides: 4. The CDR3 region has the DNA TGTGCCAGCAGCCGGGACAGGGGTCCAGATACGCAGTATTTT. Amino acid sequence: CASSRDRGPDTQYF. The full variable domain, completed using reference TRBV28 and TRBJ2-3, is DVKVTQSSRYLVKRTGEKVFLECVQDMDHENMFWYRQDPGLGLRLIYFSYDVKMKEKGDIPEGYSVSREKKERFSLILESASTNQTSMYLCASSRDRGPDTQYFGPGTRLTVL.

The chain's CDR3 is CASSSVTGGSYGYTF. In nucleotides, the CDR3 is TGTGCCAGCAGTTCGGTAACAGGGGGCTCTTATGGCTACACCTTC. The V and J genes are TRBV27 and TRBJ1-2; 9 bases line up with TRBD1. The germline V gene has CDR1 MNHEY and CDR2 SMNVEV (reference sequence). V was clipped by 4 bases and J by 5 bases; unmatched bases: 8. The CDR3 contains 15 residues.

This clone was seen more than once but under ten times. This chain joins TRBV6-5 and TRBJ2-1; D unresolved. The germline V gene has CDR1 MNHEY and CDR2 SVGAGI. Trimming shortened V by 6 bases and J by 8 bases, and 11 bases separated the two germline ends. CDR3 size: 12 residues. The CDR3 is CASRGLRDEQFF. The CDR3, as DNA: TGTGCCAGCAGGGGCCTGCGAGATGAGCAGTTCTTC.

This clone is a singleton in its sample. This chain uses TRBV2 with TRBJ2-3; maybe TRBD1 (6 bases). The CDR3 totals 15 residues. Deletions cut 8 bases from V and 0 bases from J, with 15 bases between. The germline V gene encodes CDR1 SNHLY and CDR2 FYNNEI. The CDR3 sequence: CASRRQGSSTDTQYF. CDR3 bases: TGTGCCAGCCGCAGGCAGGGGTCTAGCACAGATACGCAGTATTTT.

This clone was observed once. The CDR3 DNA follows: TGCGCCAGCGCCGGACAGGGAATTTCGAACTATGGCTACACCTTC. Its protein product is CASAGQGISNYGYTF. The V call is TRBV5-1, the J call TRBJ1-2; 8 bases are a match to TRBD1. From germline, CDR1 is SGHRS and CDR2 YFSETQ. With 7 bases clipped from V and 2 bases from J, the junction kept 10 bases outside the gene matches. This CDR3 has 15 amino acids.

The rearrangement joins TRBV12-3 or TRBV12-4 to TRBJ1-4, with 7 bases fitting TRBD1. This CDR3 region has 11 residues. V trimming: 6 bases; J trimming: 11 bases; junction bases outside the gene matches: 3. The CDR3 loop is CASRGTEKLFF. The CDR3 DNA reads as TGTGCCAGCAGGGGGACAGAGAAACTGTTTTTT.

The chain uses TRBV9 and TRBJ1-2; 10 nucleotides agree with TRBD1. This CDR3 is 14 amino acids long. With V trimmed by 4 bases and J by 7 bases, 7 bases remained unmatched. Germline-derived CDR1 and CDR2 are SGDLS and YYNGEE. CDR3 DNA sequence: TGTGCCAGCAGCCGGGACAGGGGATCGGGTGGCTACACCTTC. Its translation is CASSRDRGSGGYTF. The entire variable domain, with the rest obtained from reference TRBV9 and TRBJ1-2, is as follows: DSGVTQTPKHLITATGQRVTLRCSPRSGDLSVYWYQQSLDQGLQFLIQYYNGEERAKGNILERFSAQQFPDLHSELNLSSLELGDSALYFCASSRDRGSGGYTFGSGTRLTVV.

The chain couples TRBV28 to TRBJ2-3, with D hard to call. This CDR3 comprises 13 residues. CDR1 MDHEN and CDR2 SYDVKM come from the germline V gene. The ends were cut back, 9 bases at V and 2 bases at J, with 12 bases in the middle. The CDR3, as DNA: TGTGCCAGTAAATTTGGCAACACAGATACGCAGTATTTT. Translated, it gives CASKFGNTDTQYF.